Sequencing of this T cell receptor beta chain was carried out in a study of blood T cells in healthy people across ages. It was with a sample-barcoded 5' primer and a J-beta primer mix that a second PCR of roughly 7 to 12 cycles was run. TCRdb reanalysed the 5' RACE reads using MiXCR and keeps one entry per CDR3 protein. The table has hundreds of thousands of distinct CDR3 sequences, approximately 44% seen once. Germline loops: CDR1 SGHKS, CDR2 YYEKEE (reference sequence). This CDR3 has 13 residues. V was clipped by 3 bases and J by 2 bases, with 8 bases between them. The sample was blood. The chain employs TRBV5-5 and TRBJ2-5; D is unresolved. The source is a man between 60 and 70 years old in good health. CDR3 region: CASSSNSQETQYF. Here the CDR3 DNA reads TGTGCCAGCAGCTCTAACAGTCAAGAGACCCAGTACTTC.